This T cell receptor (beta chain) was sequenced during a study of radiation and T cells in renal cell carcinoma. This CDR3 is 14 amino acids long. Germline CDR1 and CDR2: SQVTM and ANQGSEA. The V segment lost 1 base and the J segment 4 bases; nucleotides outside the gene matches: 4. On this clone itself: Its antigen is unidentified.

General study findings and limits: Top tumor clonotypes rose in blood 2 weeks post-radiation, then contracted.

The time point: blood 2 weeks post-SBRT. The treatment is: 15 Gy SBRT to primary tumor, nephrectomy 4 weeks later. The assay was immunoSEQ multiplex PCR, and TCRdb's table has in-frame clones only and misses some. The data hold 95,000 to 150,000 clones, with around 80% observed a single time. The receptor's source is a man aged 50 to 59 with renal cell carcinoma. The chain uses TRBV29-1 and TRBJ2-1, with 7 bases aligning to TRBD2. Sequenced here: blood, sampled from a patient whose treatment included radiotherapy and nephrectomy. Here the CDR3 DNA reads TGCAGCGTTGAAGTGGGACTACAGTACAATGAGCAGTTCTTC. The encoded protein is CSVEVGLQYNEQFF.